Only one count was recorded for the clone carrying this T cell receptor beta chain. This sample stems from a study of T-cell reconstitution after alpha-beta-depleted transplantation in children. TCRbeta library construction was performed incorporating unique molecular identifiers. A single record per CDR3 protein comes from TCRdb applying MiXCR to the PCR reads. The sample includes about 610,000 distinct CDR3 sequences, about 10% of them seen just once. Germline CDR1 reads DFQATT; CDR2 reads SNEGSKA (reference sequence). This CDR3 is built from 15 residues. V was cut by 1 base and J by 4 bases, with 14 bases left in between.

V gene TRBV20-1 combines with J gene TRBJ1-3; weak D call: TRBD1 (5 bases). Sequencing was performed on PBMCs from the stem cell graft donor, taken from the stem cell graft. The receptor's source is a human donor who donated a stem cell graft to a child with acute myeloid leukemia. CDR3 loop: CSARVGGQGGNTIYF. DNA for the CDR3: TGCAGTGCTAGAGTAGGAGGCCAGGGAGGAAACACCATATATTTT.